The present entry profiles one T cell receptor beta chain with its context. Its antigen remains unidentified. This entry comes from a study of cytomegalovirus exposure and HLA in healthy donors. Study at large: A prior study identified approximately 120 million unique TCR beta sequences from roughly 170 million T cells. An early data release held tens of millions of unique TCRs from HLA-typed donors.

PCR used 60 Vbeta primers and 13 Jbeta primers. This table comes from immunoSEQ multiplex PCR, and its TCRdb copy is limited to in-frame clones, with some not included. This table holds almost 95,000 clones, about two thirds found once. Study outcomes and limitations: An analysis that was carried out later associated some 17,000 TCR beta sequences with HLA alleles at 0.05 false discovery rate. According to the study, 180 or so TCR beta chains were cytomegalovirus-associated.

This CDR3 contains 14 residues. V was pared by 4 bases and J by 7 bases, with 7 bases of the junction left unmatched. The germline V gene has CDR1 SGHTA and CDR2 FQGTGA. This receptor was identified in a man aged 50-60 years in good health and CMV-seronegative. The V and J genes are TRBV7-3 and TRBJ2-1; the match to TRBD2 covers 7 bases. What was sequenced was PBMCs. CDR3 amino acids: CASSSRLALNEQFF. CDR3 DNA sequence: TGTGCCAGCAGCTCACGACTAGCCTTGAATGAGCAGTTCTTC.